The 24 T cell receptor beta chains presented below share a single source sample, sequenced in a study of identical twins. TCRdb independently ran MiXCR on the 5' RACE reads; one entry per CDR3 protein. The sample shows 350,000 to 450,000 distinct CDR3 sequences, about 18% of them seen only once. Sequenced input: naive T cells sorted from blood. The receptors stem from a man aged 50 or older in good health.

This clonotype came up a few times. The chain employs TRBV10-3 and TRBJ1-1, with a possible D match to TRBD1 (6 bases). This CDR3 contains 13 residues. The ends were cut back, 10 bases at V and 6 bases at J, with 18 bases in the middle. CDR1 is ENHRY and CDR2 is SYGVKD in the germline V gene. For the CDR3, the DNA is TGTGCCACAACGAACAGGGCAGTTGCTGAAGCTTTCTTT. This encodes CATTNRAVAEAFF.

There are a few counts of this clonotype. This rearrangement joins TRBV24-1 to TRBJ2-1; 9 positions match TRBD1. This CDR3 has 15 residues. With 4 bases clipped from V and 5 bases from J, the junction kept 5 bases outside the gene matches. Germline lookup yields CDR1 KGHDR and CDR2 SFDVKD. The CDR3 nucleotides are TGTGCCACCAGTGAGTCCGGGACAGGGAACAATGAGCAGTTCTTC. Its translation: CATSESGTGNNEQFF.

J is TRBJ2-2 and V is TRBV6-2 or TRBV6-3; tentatively, D is TRBD1 (5 bases). This CDR3 has 16 residues. V gave up 0 bases and J gave up 7 bases, with 15 bases separating them. CDR1 is MNHEY, CDR2 SVGEGT, per germline. CDR3 in amino acids: CASSYSVGLDDGELFF. DNA for the CDR3: TGTGCCAGCAGTTACTCGGTGGGGCTCGACGACGGGGAGCTGTTTTTT.

This sequence joins TRBV5-1 and TRBJ2-1; TRBD2 aligns across 16 bases. The CDR3 has 14 residues. Trimming removed 4 bases from V and 15 bases from J; junction bases left unmatched: 7. CDR1 and CDR2 (germline): SGHRS, YFSETQ. In nucleotides, the CDR3 is TGCGCCAGCAGCCAAGGGACTAGCGGGGGGGCCCTGTTCTTC. This codes for CASSQGTSGGALFF.

This chain links TRBV12-3 or TRBV12-4 with TRBJ1-2; possibly TRBD1 for D (5 bases). Trimming removed 5 bases from V and 4 bases from J, with 17 bases in between. The CDR3 runs to 15 residues. The CDR3 coding sequence is TGTGCCAGCAGTGTCTCAGCCCAGGGTCCCTATGGCTACACCTTC. The encoded protein is CASSVSAQGPYGYTF.

This clonotype was found a few times. The chain uses TRBV3-1 and TRBJ2-5, with D possibly TRBD1 on 6 matching bases. The germline V and J ends were trimmed by 4 bases and 8 bases, with 17 bases remaining between them. Germline-derived CDR1 and CDR2 are LGHDT and YNNKEL (reference sequence). This CDR3 contains 14 residues. The CDR3 DNA is TGTGCCAGCAGCCCAGGACAGCCTTGGCCTACCCAGTACTTC. Its protein is CASSPGQPWPTQYF.

This sequence joins TRBV20-1 and TRBJ2-3; 8 bases match TRBD2. Germline V gene lookup returns CDR1 DFQATT and CDR2 SNEGSKA (reference sequence). V lost 3 bases to trimming and J lost 5 bases; unmatched junction nucleotides: 10. This CDR3 has 15 residues. This chain's CDR3 is CSASLSGGRRDTQYF. The CDR3 DNA follows: TGCAGTGCTAGCTTATCGGGGGGGCGTAGAGATACGCAGTATTTT.

This chain links TRBV12-3 or TRBV12-4 with TRBJ1-4; perhaps TRBD1 as D (5 bases). The CDR3 length is 13 residues. Trimming removed 8 bases at V and 8 bases at J, with 15 bases between. CDR3 in amino acids: CASGGVSGEKLFF. As DNA, the CDR3 is TGTGCCAGCGGAGGGGTTTCTGGAGAAAAACTGTTTTTT.

This clonotype has a handful of counts. The chain combines TRBV6-1 with TRBJ2-2; D is perhaps TRBD1 or TRBD2 (5 bases each). The CDR3 covers 14 residues. Germline V lookup: CDR1 MNHNS, CDR2 SASEGT. V was trimmed by 5 bases and J by 4 bases, leaving 11 bases between them. The CDR3: CASSTGPITGELFF. The CDR3 nucleotides are TGTGCCAGCAGTACGGGACCGATCACCGGGGAGCTGTTTTTT.

V and J are TRBV20-1 and TRBJ1-4, with D tentatively TRBD1 (6 bases). From germline, CDR1 is DFQATT and CDR2 SNEGSKA (reference sequence). The V gene lost 6 bases and the J gene lost 11 bases, with 16 bases spanning the gap. The length of the CDR3 is 12 residues. The CDR3: CSAEKQGAKLFF. The CDR3 coding sequence is TGCAGTGCCGAAAAACAGGGTGCTAAACTGTTTTTT.

The rearrangement links TRBV10-3 to TRBJ2-1; perhaps TRBD2 as D (5 bases). The ends were cut back, 11 bases at V and 7 bases at J, with 15 bases in the middle. Germline V lookup: CDR1 ENHRY, CDR2 SYGVKD. The length of the CDR3 is 12 residues. In DNA, the CDR3 is TGTGCCGCCGAAACTAGTGCAAATGAGCAGTTCTTC. Protein product: CAAETSANEQFF.

The V gene is TRBV2, the J gene TRBJ2-5, with 11 bases lining up with TRBD2. The CDR3 contains 15 residues. CDR1 SNHLY and CDR2 FYNNEI come from the germline V gene. V shed 6 bases and J 2 bases; nucleotides not matched to a gene: 5. DNA for the CDR3: TGTGCCAGCAGGAAGACTAGCGGGAATCAAGAGACCCAGTACTTC. Its translation is CASRKTSGNQETQYF.

The chain employs TRBV25-1 and TRBJ1-6; possibly TRBD1 for D (6 bases). The CDR3 totals 13 residues. Germline V gives CDR1 MGHDK, CDR2 SYGVNS. V was clipped by 8 bases and J by 7 bases, with 12 bases between them. The DNA of the CDR3 is TGTGCCAGCGGAACTCAGGGGAATTCACCCCTCCACTTT. It encodes CASGTQGNSPLHF. The full variable domain, rest sourced from reference TRBV25-1 and TRBJ1-6, is EADIYQTPRYLVIGTGKKITLECSQTMGHDKMYWYQQDPGMELHLIHYSYGVNSTEKGDLSSESTVSRIRTEHFPLTLESARPSHTSQYLCASGTQGNSPLHFGNGTRLTVT.

This sequence joins TRBV10-3 and TRBJ1-6; D unclear. This CDR3 comprises 15 residues. Germline V lookup: CDR1 ENHRY, CDR2 SYGVKD. V gave up 4 bases and J gave up 6 bases, with 13 bases separating them. Here the CDR3 DNA reads TGTGCCATCAGTGTGGCAGGCGTAGCTAATTCACCCCTCCACTTT. Protein sequence: CAISVAGVANSPLHF.

In this sample, this clonotype turned up many times. This sequence joins TRBV15 and TRBJ2-3; a weak D match, TRBD2 (5 bases). This CDR3 spans 13 amino acids. CDR1 is LNHNV, CDR2 YYDKDF, per germline (reference sequence). V was cut by 5 bases and J by 4 bases, with 10 bases left in between. The DNA of the CDR3 is TGTGCCACCAGCCTCATAGCGCCAGATACGCAGTATTTT. It is translated as CATSLIAPDTQYF.

This clonotype was counted only a few times. The chain's CDR3 is CASSYSPGNYGYTF. The CDR3 DNA reads TGTGCCAGCAGTTATAGCCCAGGGAACTATGGCTACACCTTC. The chain links TRBV6-2 or TRBV6-3 to TRBJ1-2; possibly TRBD1 for D (5 bases). The germline gives CDR1 MNHEY, CDR2 SVGEGT. Trimming stripped 3 bases from V and 2 bases from J, with 10 bases between. The CDR3 totals 14 residues.

This clonotype was observed a handful of times. V is TRBV6-2 or TRBV6-3 and J is TRBJ2-7, with D possibly TRBD2 on 6 matching bases. CDR1 is MNHEY and CDR2 is SVGEGT in the germline V gene. Trimming took off 8 bases at V and 11 bases at J, with 16 bases between the two ends. The length of the CDR3 is 11 residues. DNA for the CDR3: TGTGCCAGCGCCCAGGGCGGGGAAGAGTACTTC. Amino acids: CASAQGGEEYF.

This clonotype was recorded many times. The gene calls are TRBV20-1 and TRBJ1-1; maybe TRBD1 (5 bases). The CDR3 is made up of 11 amino acids. The germline CDR1 and CDR2 sequences are DFQATT and SNEGSKA (reference sequence). CDR3 in DNA: TGCAGAGCCCCGGGGGGGTTTGAAGCTTTCTTT. Amino acids: CRAPGGFEAFF.

The rearrangement joins TRBV19 to TRBJ1-4, with D uncertain. This CDR3 has 18 residues. V lost 5 bases, J lost 0 bases, and 19 bases lay in between. CDR1 LNHDA and CDR2 SQIVND come from the germline V gene (reference sequence). The CDR3 reads CASSDGLNSAATNEKLFF. The DNA of the CDR3 is TGTGCCAGTAGTGATGGTCTAAACTCGGCAGCAACTAATGAAAAACTGTTTTTT.

This clonotype was recorded at least ten times. The gene calls are TRBV10-3 and TRBJ2-1, with 8 bases aligning to TRBD1. CDR1 and CDR2 from the germline V gene are ENHRY and SYGVKD. The CDR3 spans 16 residues. With 6 bases clipped from V and 6 bases from J, the junction kept 13 bases outside the gene matches. In nucleotides, the CDR3 is TGTGCCATCAGCTCTAATCCCCTAGACAGGGGCAATGAGCAGTTCTTC. Its protein is CAISSNPLDRGNEQFF.

The chain recombines TRBV5-6 with TRBJ2-7; D not certain. This CDR3 has 16 residues. Looked up from germline, CDR1 is SGHDT and CDR2 is YYEEEE. Trimming pared 1 base from V and 0 bases from J, leaving 14 bases between. The CDR3: CASSLSVTENSYEQYF. Here the CDR3 DNA reads TGTGCCAGCAGCTTGTCCGTGACTGAAAACTCCTACGAGCAGTACTTC. Full variable domain (outside the CDR3, taken from reference TRBV5-6 and TRBJ2-7): DAGVTQSPTHLIKTRGQQVTLRCSPKSGHDTVSWYQQALGQGPQFIFQYYEEEERQRGNFPDRFSGHQFPNYSSELNVNALLLGDSALYLCASSLSVTENSYEQYFGPGTRLTVT.

The sample holds a few counts of this clonotype. This chain joins TRBV9 and TRBJ1-1; perhaps TRBD1 as D (6 bases). CDR3 length equals 16 residues. Trimming cost V 0 bases and J 3 bases, with 15 bases left between them. Germline lookup yields CDR1 SGDLS and CDR2 YYNGEE. For the CDR3, the DNA is TGTGCCAGCAGCGTAGGGCAGGGGACCTTATACACTGAAGCTTTCTTT. Translating gives CASSVGQGTLYTEAFF. The full variable domain, its missing parts supplied by reference TRBV9 and TRBJ1-1, is DSGVTQTPKHLITATGQRVTLRCSPRSGDLSVYWYQQSLDQGLQFLIQYYNGEERAKGNILERFSAQQFPDLHSELNLSSLELGDSALYFCASSVGQGTLYTEAFFGQGTRLTVV.

This sequence joins TRBV7-2 and TRBJ2-2; 8 nucleotides align to TRBD2. CDR1 SGHTA and CDR2 FQGNSA come from the germline V gene. This CDR3 is 16 amino acids long. V was clipped by 5 bases and J by 4 bases; unmatched bases: 9. CDR3 bases: TGTGCCAGCAGCCCCTTCGGGGGGGCAGGCACCGGGGAGCTGTTTTTT. Amino acid sequence: CASSPFGGAGTGELFF.

This clonotype has a handful of counts. V gene TRBV4-2 combines with J gene TRBJ2-6; D unclear. CDR1 and CDR2 (germline): LGHNA, YNFKEQ. Trimming removed 5 bases at V and 2 bases at J, with 13 bases between. The CDR3 is made up of 16 amino acids. CDR3 loop: CASSYTRAPGANVLTF. The CDR3, as DNA: TGTGCCAGCAGCTACACCCGGGCACCTGGGGCCAACGTCCTGACTTTC.